This T cell receptor beta chain emerged from a study of cytomegalovirus exposure and HLA in healthy donors. Study results and caveats: In a later analysis, a genetic analysis reported fewer productive-TCR N-insertions in an Asian-associated ancestry cluster than the cohort average.

As regards this clone: Antigen: not known.

V lost 1 base to trimming and J lost 3 bases, with 9 bases between them. There are 14 residues in the CDR3. Germline loops: CDR1 SGHAT, CDR2 FQNNGV. All donors participated as healthy donors of bone marrow. Primers for the PCR totalled 60 Vbeta and 13 Jbeta. Profiled with immunoSEQ multiplex PCR; TCRdb holds only in-frame clones, not every one. Of roughly 120,000 clones in the sample, around 77% were seen once. The sequencing sample was made of PBMCs. The chain joins TRBV11-2 to TRBJ1-1; no firm D call. The sequence was obtained from a woman between 35 and 50 years old in good health and CMV-seropositive. CDR3 nucleotide sequence: TGTGCCAGCAGCTTAGTTCCTGCAGACACTGAAGCTTTCTTT. It translates to CASSLVPADTEAFF.